A single sample is the source of the 27 T cell receptor beta chains below, sequenced in a study of human T cells and chemical hapten exposure. Time point given: pre-sensitization, week 0. Treatment of the sample: therapeutic diphenylcyclopropenone sensitization with weekly scalp DPC. TCRdb used MiXCR to reprocess the RACE reads, holding one entry per CDR3 protein. The sample records 35,000 to 50,000 distinct CDR3 sequences, roughly an eighth being singletons. The sequencing used whole blood, collected in connection with sensitization to the hapten diphenylcyclopropenone (DPC). The receptors derive from a woman in her thirties with alopecia areata. Some clones in this sample may be carry-over from other donors' samples.

This clonotype has a handful of counts. The V gene is TRBV3-1, the J gene TRBJ1-6; maybe TRBD1 (6 bases). CDR1 is LGHDT, CDR2 YNNKEL, per germline (reference sequence). Trimming pared 4 bases from V and 2 bases from J, leaving 21 bases between. This CDR3 contains 19 residues. The CDR3 region is CASSLKYPATGTYNSPLHF. The CDR3, as DNA: TGTGCCAGCAGCCTCAAATACCCCGCGACAGGAACCTATAATTCACCCCTCCACTTT.

The chain couples TRBV24-1 to TRBJ2-1, with TRBD2 identical over 11 bases. CDR1 is KGHDR and CDR2 is SFDVKD in the germline V gene. CDR3 size: 14 residues. After removal of 7 bases from V and 7 bases from J, the junction contained 5 bases not matched to a gene. The CDR3 protein is CATSGLAGPNEQFF. The CDR3 DNA is TGTGCCACCAGCGGACTAGCGGGCCCGAATGAGCAGTTCTTC.

V and J are TRBV29-1 and TRBJ2-2; a possible D gene is TRBD1 (6 bases). Germline V CDR1 and CDR2: SQVTM, ANQGSEA. V was cut by 7 bases and J by 1 base, with 7 bases left in between. The CDR3 runs 12 residues. The CDR3 nucleotides are TGCAGCGCGGGACAGAACACCGGGGAGCTGTTTTTT. Residues: CSAGQNTGELFF.

The rearrangement uses TRBV12-3 or TRBV12-4 and TRBJ2-7; D not certain. This CDR3 is built from 14 residues. V lost 2 bases to trimming and J lost 0 bases, with 8 bases between them. DNA for the CDR3: TGTGCCAGCAGTTTACTACAGAGCTCCTACGAGCAGTACTTC. Translating it yields CASSLLQSSYEQYF.

This clonotype was observed at least ten times. The V gene is TRBV5-6, the J gene TRBJ2-7; 8 bases align to TRBD2. After removal of 4 bases from V and 5 bases from J, the junction contained 11 bases not matched to a gene. The CDR3 sequence is 15 residues long. Per germline, CDR1 SGHDT and CDR2 YYEEEE. The CDR3 DNA is TGTGCCAGCAGCCCTCTTGCTAGCGGGTTCCACGAGCAGTACTTC. This encodes CASSPLASGFHEQYF.

V usage is TRBV20-1 and J usage is TRBJ2-3, with 9 bases that match TRBD2. The CDR3 consists of 17 residues. Germline CDR1 reads DFQATT; CDR2 reads SNEGSKA (reference sequence). Unmatched junction bases numbered 7, after V lost 0 bases and J lost 0 bases. The CDR3 sequence is CSARDLLAGLSTDTQYF. In DNA, the CDR3 is TGCAGTGCTAGAGATTTACTAGCGGGCCTTAGCACAGATACGCAGTATTTT.

This rearrangement joins TRBV3-1 to TRBJ2-3; 8 bases match TRBD2. The CDR3 runs 16 residues. Germline lookup yields CDR1 LGHDT and CDR2 YNNKEL (reference sequence). V shed 4 bases and J 1 base; nucleotides not matched to a gene: 7. The CDR3 sequence is CASSRHMTSGTDTQYF. CDR3 nucleotide sequence: TGTGCCAGCAGCCGACACATGACTAGCGGCACAGATACGCAGTATTTT.

In this sample, this clonotype turned up a few times. The chain carries TRBV28 and TRBJ1-5, with D tentatively TRBD1 (5 bases). V lost 2 bases and J 3 bases, leaving 17 bases between the germline ends. The CDR3 runs 17 residues. CDR1 is MDHEN and CDR2 is SYDVKM in the germline V gene. CDR3 protein: CASSLRQLQKYNQPQHF. CDR3 nucleotides: TGTGCCAGCAGTTTACGACAGCTGCAAAAATACAATCAGCCCCAGCATTTT.

This clonotype was counted only a few times. This chain links TRBV20-1 with TRBJ2-3; D is perhaps TRBD2 (5 bases). The CDR3 has 12 residues. Deletions cut 6 bases from V and 2 bases from J, with 9 bases between. Per the germline V gene, CDR1 is DFQATT and CDR2 is SNEGSKA (reference sequence). The CDR3 loop is CSAPGITDTQYF. The CDR3 nucleotides read TGCAGTGCCCCGGGGATCACAGATACGCAGTATTTT.

The chain joins TRBV12-3 or TRBV12-4 to TRBJ2-1; a possible D gene is TRBD1 (5 bases). This CDR3 comprises 15 residues. V was shortened by 2 bases and J by 0 bases, with 8 bases between the two germline ends. The CDR3 spells CASSLQGGSYNEQFF. CDR3 sequence (DNA): TGTGCCAGCAGTTTACAGGGTGGCTCCTACAATGAGCAGTTCTTC.

This clonotype was observed a few times. The chain is built from TRBV28 and TRBJ1-1; a weak D match, TRBD1 (5 bases). V shed 8 bases and J shed 11 bases, with 15 bases lying between them. Looked up from germline, CDR1 is MDHEN and CDR2 is SYDVKM. This CDR3 is 11 amino acids long. The CDR3, as DNA: TGTGCCAGCGCTTCGGCCAGGGAGGCTTTCTTT. It translates to CASASAREAFF.

V and J are TRBV28 and TRBJ1-4; 9 bases fit TRBD1. V lost 6 bases and J lost 8; bases outside the gene matches: 10. The germline V gene encodes CDR1 MDHEN and CDR2 SYDVKM. The CDR3 sequence is 15 residues long. The CDR3 loop is CASRPHRGQGEKLFF. In nucleotides, the CDR3 is TGTGCCAGCAGGCCCCACAGGGGGCAGGGAGAAAAACTGTTTTTT. The whole variable domain, remainder taken from reference TRBV28 and TRBJ1-4, is DVKVTQSSRYLVKRTGEKVFLECVQDMDHENMFWYRQDPGLGLRLIYFSYDVKMKEKGDIPEGYSVSREKKERFSLILESASTNQTSMYLCASRPHRGQGEKLFFGSGTQLSVL.

Notes on this clonotype: It may be a read error: a sequence one base away is much more abundant. V gene TRBV20-1 combines with J gene TRBJ2-5; tentatively, D is TRBD2 (5 bases). Trimming shortened V by 5 bases and J by 4 bases, and 14 bases separated the two germline ends. CDR1 DFQATT and CDR2 SNEGSKA come from the germline V gene (reference sequence). This CDR3 contains 13 residues. The CDR3 is CSALVGAGETQYF. The CDR3 DNA follows: TGCAGTGCTTTAGTGGGAGCCGGAGAGACCCAGTACTTC.

This clonotype was counted between two and nine times. The chain employs TRBV20-1 and TRBJ2-4, with D perhaps matching TRBD2 (6 bases). Germline assignment: CDR1 DFQATT and CDR2 SNEGSKA (reference sequence). This CDR3 has 15 amino acids. V was cut by 7 bases and J by 0 bases, with 16 bases left in between. CDR3 nucleotides: TGCAGTGTTGACCTAGCGTACCTAGCCAAAAACATTCAGTACTTC. This sequence encodes CSVDLAYLAKNIQYF.

This clonotype was recorded a few times. The chain combines TRBV30 with TRBJ2-3, with D tentatively TRBD1 (6 bases). The CDR3 runs 13 residues. From germline, CDR1 is GTSNPN and CDR2 SVGIG (reference sequence). The V end lost 0 bases, the J end lost 8 bases, and 12 bases lay between the germline ends. CDR3 sequence: CAWSVSGEGTQYF. The DNA of the CDR3 is TGTGCCTGGAGTGTATCAGGGGAAGGTACGCAGTATTTT.

Ten or more counts support this clonotype. The chain carries TRBV29-1 and TRBJ2-3, with D perhaps TRBD2 (5 bases). The germline CDR1 and CDR2 sequences are SQVTM and ANQGSEA. V gave up 6 bases and J gave up 3 bases, with 13 bases separating them. The length of the CDR3 is 13 residues. CDR3 amino acids: CSVATGITDTQYF. The DNA for the CDR3 is TGCAGCGTGGCCACGGGGATTACAGATACGCAGTATTTT.

This clonotype was observed many times. This chain connects TRBV5-1 to TRBJ2-7, with 10 bases identical to TRBD2. Germline V CDR1 and CDR2: SGHRS, YFSETQ. The CDR3 has 15 residues. The J segment lost 5 bases and the V segment lost 2 bases, leaving 7 bases of the junction unmatched. The chain's CDR3 is CASSFRSGRADEQYF. CDR3 DNA: TGCGCCAGCAGCTTTCGCAGCGGGAGGGCCGACGAGCAGTACTTC.

This clonotype was observed at least ten times. The rearrangement links TRBV10-3 to TRBJ2-7, with a tentative D call TRBD1 (6 bases). Trimming removed 0 bases at V and 3 bases at J, with 12 bases between. There are 15 residues in the CDR3. The V gene's germline CDR1 is ENHRY and CDR2 SYGVKD. The CDR3 region is CAISESTRDNYEQYF. DNA for the CDR3: TGTGCCATCAGTGAGTCGACTCGGGACAACTACGAGCAGTACTTC.

This clonotype occurred many times. The V call is TRBV6-2 or TRBV6-3, the J call TRBJ1-1, with 9 bases fitting TRBD1. Germline-derived CDR1 and CDR2 are MNHEY and SVGEGT. The CDR3 totals 13 residues. V was pared by 4 bases and J by 4 bases, with 1 base of the junction left unmatched. CDR3: CASSLTGGTEAFF. CDR3 in DNA: TGTGCCAGCAGTTTGACAGGGGGCACTGAAGCTTTCTTT.

This clonotype was observed at least ten times. CDR3 coding DNA: TGCGCCAGCAGCCATAGCGGTTTCTCCTACGAGCAGTACTTC. Protein product: CASSHSGFSYEQYF. The chain combines TRBV5-1 with TRBJ2-7, with D possibly matching TRBD2 (6 bases). Per germline, CDR1 SGHRS and CDR2 YFSETQ. The ends were cut back, 4 bases at V and 0 bases at J, with 11 bases in the middle. The CDR3 runs to 14 residues.

The gene calls are TRBV20-1 and TRBJ1-1; 9 bases are shared with TRBD1. V was clipped by 3 bases and J by 7 bases; unmatched bases: 12. Germline loops: CDR1 DFQATT, CDR2 SNEGSKA (reference sequence). The CDR3 is 15 amino acids. This CDR3 is CSARGGQGSYSEAFF. The CDR3 coding sequence is TGCAGTGCTAGGGGAGGACAGGGGAGTTATAGTGAAGCTTTCTTT.

This clonotype has a count of ten or more. Sequence at one end of the junction differs from germline and may be a read error. The chain recombines TRBV7-7 with TRBJ2-1; D may correspond to TRBD1 or TRBD2 (5 bases each). This CDR3 is built from 16 residues. Germline V CDR1 and CDR2: SSHAT, FNYEAQ (reference sequence). The CDR3 protein is CASSLGRRSSYNEQFF. The CDR3 bases are TGTGCTAGCAGTCTGGGACGCCGTAGCTCCTACAATGAGCAGTTCTTC.

The chain is built from TRBV9 and TRBJ1-5; D not resolved. The CDR3 covers 15 residues. Trimming removed 0 bases from V and 1 base from J, with 8 bases in between. In germline, CDR1 is SGDLS, CDR2 YYNGEE. This CDR3 reads CASSVAGLSNQPQHF. The CDR3 DNA sequence: TGTGCCAGCAGCGTAGCCGGACTAAGCAATCAGCCCCAGCATTTT.

The chain couples TRBV10-2 to TRBJ2-1, with TRBD1 matching over 9 bases. V shed 2 bases, J shed 6 bases, and the junction held 5 bases outside the gene matches. CDR1 and CDR2 (germline): WSHSY, SAAADI. The CDR3 is 15 amino acids. CDR3 region: CASSEGTGIINEQFF. The DNA of the CDR3 is TGCGCCAGCAGTGAGGGGACAGGGATCATCAATGAGCAGTTCTTC.

This clonotype showed up just a few times. The V call is TRBV7-9, the J call TRBJ2-2, with D unresolved. Trimming took off 0 bases at V and 10 bases at J, with 9 bases between the two ends. The CDR3 is made up of 13 amino acids. The germline CDR1 and CDR2 sequences are SEHNR and FQNEAQ (reference sequence). CDR3: CASSLAVSTELFF. CDR3 nucleotides: TGTGCCAGCAGCTTAGCCGTCTCCACGGAGCTGTTTTTT.

The chain links TRBV7-3 to TRBJ2-2, with 7 bases matching TRBD2. V shed 6 bases, J shed 5 bases, and the junction held 15 bases outside the gene matches. The CDR3 extends over 17 amino acids. CDR1 is SGHTA, CDR2 FQGTGA, per germline. The CDR3 here is CASSSEAGAPRTGELFF. DNA for the CDR3: TGTGCCAGCAGTTCAGAGGCGGGAGCCCCAAGGACCGGGGAGCTGTTTTTT.

This clonotype was observed at least ten times. The chain carries TRBV4-2 and TRBJ2-3; 9 bases map to TRBD2. The germline V gene has CDR1 LGHNA and CDR2 YNFKEQ. CDR3 size: 17 residues. Trimming at V came to 8 bases and at J to 3 bases, leaving 15 bases not matched to a gene. CDR3 sequence: CASHPKNSGSPTDTQYF. The CDR3 coding sequence is TGTGCCAGCCACCCCAAGAATAGCGGGAGTCCGACAGATACGCAGTATTTT.